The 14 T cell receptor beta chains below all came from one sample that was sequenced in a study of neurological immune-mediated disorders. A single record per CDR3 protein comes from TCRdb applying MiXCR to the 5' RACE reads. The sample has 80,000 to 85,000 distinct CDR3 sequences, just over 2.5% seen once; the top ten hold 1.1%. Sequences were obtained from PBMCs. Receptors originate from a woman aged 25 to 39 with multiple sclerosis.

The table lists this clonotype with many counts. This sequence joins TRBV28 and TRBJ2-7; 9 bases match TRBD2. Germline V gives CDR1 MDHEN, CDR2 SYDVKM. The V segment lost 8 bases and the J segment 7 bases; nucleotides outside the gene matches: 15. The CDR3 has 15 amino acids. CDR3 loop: CASFYGREGAREQYF. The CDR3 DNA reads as TGTGCCAGCTTCTACGGGCGGGAGGGGGCTAGGGAGCAGTACTTC.

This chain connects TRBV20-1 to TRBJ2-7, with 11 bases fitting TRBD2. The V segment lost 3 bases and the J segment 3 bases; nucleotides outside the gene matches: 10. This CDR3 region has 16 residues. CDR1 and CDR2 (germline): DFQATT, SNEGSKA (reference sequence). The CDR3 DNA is TGCAGTGCTAGGACTAGCGGGACACCTGGATTCTACGAGCAGTACTTC. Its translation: CSARTSGTPGFYEQYF.

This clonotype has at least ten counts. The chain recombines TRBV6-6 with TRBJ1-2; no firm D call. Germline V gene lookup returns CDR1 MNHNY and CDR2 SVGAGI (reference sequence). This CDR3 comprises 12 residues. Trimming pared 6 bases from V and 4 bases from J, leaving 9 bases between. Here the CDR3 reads CASRWTVYGYTF. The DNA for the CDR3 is TGTGCCAGCAGGTGGACGGTCTATGGCTACACCTTC.

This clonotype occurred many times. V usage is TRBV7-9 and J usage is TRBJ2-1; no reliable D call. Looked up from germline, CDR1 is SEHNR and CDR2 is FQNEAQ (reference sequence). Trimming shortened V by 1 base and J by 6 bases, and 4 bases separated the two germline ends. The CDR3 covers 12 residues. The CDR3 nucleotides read TGTGCCAGCAGCTTAGTCTCCAATGAGCAGTTCTTC. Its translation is CASSLVSNEQFF.

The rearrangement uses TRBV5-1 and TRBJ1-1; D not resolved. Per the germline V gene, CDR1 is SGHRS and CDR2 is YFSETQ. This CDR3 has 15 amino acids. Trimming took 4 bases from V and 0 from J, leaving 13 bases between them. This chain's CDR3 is CASSPWTTMNTEAFF. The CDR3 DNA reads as TGCGCCAGCAGCCCCTGGACCACTATGAACACTGAAGCTTTCTTT.

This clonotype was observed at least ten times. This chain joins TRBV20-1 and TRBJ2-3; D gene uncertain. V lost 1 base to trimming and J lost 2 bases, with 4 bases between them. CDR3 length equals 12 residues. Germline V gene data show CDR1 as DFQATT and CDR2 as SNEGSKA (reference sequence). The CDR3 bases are TGCAGTGCTAGAGTTCACACAGATACGCAGTATTTT. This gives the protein CSARVHTDTQYF.

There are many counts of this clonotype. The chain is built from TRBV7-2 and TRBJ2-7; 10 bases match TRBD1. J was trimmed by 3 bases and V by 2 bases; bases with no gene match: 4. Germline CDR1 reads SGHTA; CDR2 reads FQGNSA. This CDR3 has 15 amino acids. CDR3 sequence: CASSLPGTGVYEQYF. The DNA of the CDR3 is TGTGCCAGCAGCTTACCCGGGACAGGGGTCTACGAGCAGTACTTC.

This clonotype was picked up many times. CDR3: CASRPQGGYQPQHF. The CDR3 nucleotides are TGTGCCAGCAGACCACAGGGGGGTTATCAGCCCCAGCATTTT. This chain connects TRBV2 to TRBJ1-5; TRBD1 agrees at 8 bases. This CDR3 comprises 14 residues. Per germline, CDR1 SNHLY and CDR2 FYNNEI. The V gene end was trimmed by 6 bases and the J gene end by 5 bases; junction bases not matched to a gene: 6.

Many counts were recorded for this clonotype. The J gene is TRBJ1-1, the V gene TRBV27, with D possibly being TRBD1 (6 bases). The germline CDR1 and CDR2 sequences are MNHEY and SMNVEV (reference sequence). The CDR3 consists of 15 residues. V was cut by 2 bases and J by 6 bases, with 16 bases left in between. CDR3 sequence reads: CASSLNEQGTSEAFF. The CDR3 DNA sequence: TGTGCCAGCAGTTTAAATGAACAGGGAACGTCTGAAGCTTTCTTT.

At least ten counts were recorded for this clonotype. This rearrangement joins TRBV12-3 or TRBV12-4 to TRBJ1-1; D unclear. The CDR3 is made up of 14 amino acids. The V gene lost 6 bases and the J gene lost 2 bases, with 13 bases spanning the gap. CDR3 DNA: TGTGCCAGCAGCCACCAACCGGGTAACACTGAAGCTTTCTTT. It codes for CASSHQPGNTEAFF.

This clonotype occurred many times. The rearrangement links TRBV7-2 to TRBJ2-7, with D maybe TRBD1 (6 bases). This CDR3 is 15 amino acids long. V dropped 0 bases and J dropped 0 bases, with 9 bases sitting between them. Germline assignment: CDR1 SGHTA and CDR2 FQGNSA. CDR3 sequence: CASSLAGHGSYEQYF. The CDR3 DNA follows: TGTGCCAGCAGCTTAGCGGGACACGGCTCCTACGAGCAGTACTTC.

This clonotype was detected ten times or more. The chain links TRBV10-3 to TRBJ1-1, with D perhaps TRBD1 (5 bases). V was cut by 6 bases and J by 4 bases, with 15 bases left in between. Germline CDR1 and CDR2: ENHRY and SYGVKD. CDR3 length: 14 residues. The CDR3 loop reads CAIRAQGVSTEAFF. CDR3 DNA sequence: TGTGCCATCAGGGCCCAGGGCGTATCCACTGAAGCTTTCTTT.

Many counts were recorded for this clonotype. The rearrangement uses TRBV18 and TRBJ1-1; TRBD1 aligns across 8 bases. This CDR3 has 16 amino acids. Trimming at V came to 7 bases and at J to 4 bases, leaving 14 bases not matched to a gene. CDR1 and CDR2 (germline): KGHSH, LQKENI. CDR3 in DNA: TGTGCCAGCTTGGACAGGGAGGTCCTAGGCGGCACTGAAGCTTTCTTT. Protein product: CASLDREVLGGTEAFF. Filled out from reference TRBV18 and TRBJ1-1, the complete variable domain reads NAGVMQNPRHLVRRRGQEARLRCSPMKGHSHVYWYRQLPEEGLKFMVYLQKENIIDESGMPKERFSAEFPKEGPSILRIQQVVRGDSAAYFCASLDREVLGGTEAFFGQGTRLTVV.

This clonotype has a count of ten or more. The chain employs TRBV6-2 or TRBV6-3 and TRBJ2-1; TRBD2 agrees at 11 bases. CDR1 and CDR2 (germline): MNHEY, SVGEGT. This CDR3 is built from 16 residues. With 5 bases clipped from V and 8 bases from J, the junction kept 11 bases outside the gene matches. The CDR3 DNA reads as TGTGCCAGCAGTCCCCCACTAGCGGGAGTTCGTTATGAGCAGTTCTTC. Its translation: CASSPPLAGVRYEQFF.